This passage covers 27 T cell receptor beta chains from one sample sequenced in a study of molecular identifiers for immune sequencing clone quantification. From the PCR reads, TCRdb called clonotypes with MiXCR, one entry per CDR3 protein. Counted here are 60,000 to 80,000 distinct CDR3 sequences, around a sixth occurring once; the ten biggest clones make up around 1.5%. Sequences were obtained from naive CD8+ T cells from blood, with Jurkat cell RNA spiked in. Documented subset: FACS-sorted CD8+CD4-CCR7+CD45RA+ naive T cells. These TCRs come from a human donor in good health. Some libraries in this study had Jurkat cell RNA spiked in.

This clonotype occurred many times. The chain couples TRBV4-1 to TRBJ2-5; TRBD1 matches at 7 bases. V trimming: 3 bases; J trimming: 1 base; junction bases outside the gene matches: 2. The CDR3 loop spans 14 amino acids. The V gene's germline CDR1 is MGHRA and CDR2 YSYEKL. CDR3 amino acids: CASSHTGAQETQYF. In nucleotides, the CDR3 is TGCGCCAGCAGCCACACAGGGGCCCAAGAGACCCAGTACTTC.

This clonotype appeared a few times. V gene TRBV11-2 combines with J gene TRBJ2-1; a weak D match, TRBD2 (5 bases). The CDR3 spans 13 residues. Germline CDR1 reads SGHAT; CDR2 reads FQNNGV. V was shortened by 4 bases and J by 10 bases, with 14 bases between the two germline ends. CDR3 nucleotides: TGTGCCAGCAGCTCGGGAACCACGGGGGAGCAGTTCTTC. It yields the protein CASSSGTTGEQFF.

In the case of this clonotype: This may be a read error, as it is one base from a much larger clone. V gene TRBV5-4 combines with J gene TRBJ2-2; tentatively, D is TRBD1 (6 bases). Germline V gene sequence: CDR1 SGHNT, CDR2 YYREEE (reference sequence). The CDR3 is 12 amino acids. Trimming took off 3 bases at V and 10 bases at J, with 10 bases between the two ends. The CDR3: CASSSGAEELFF. The CDR3 coding sequence is TGTGCCAGCAGCTCAGGGGCCGAGGAGCTGTTTTTT.

This clonotype was detected many times. The J gene is TRBJ2-2, the V gene TRBV7-8; the D is unclear. The germline CDR1 and CDR2 sequences are SGHVS and FQNEAQ. This CDR3 comprises 19 residues. V lost 1 base to trimming and J lost 0 bases, with 18 bases between them. CDR3 sequence: CASSLVIPPVASNTGELFF. The CDR3 bases are TGTGCCAGCAGCTTAGTGATTCCCCCTGTCGCGTCGAACACCGGGGAGCTGTTTTTT.

The sample holds many counts of this clonotype. CDR3 in amino acids: CASSLSGGPIYEQYF. In DNA, the CDR3 is TGTGCCAGCAGTTTATCAGGGGGCCCAATCTACGAGCAGTACTTC. The genes are TRBV27 and TRBJ2-7, with TRBD1 matching over 7 bases. V was clipped by 0 bases and J by 3 bases; unmatched bases: 5. Germline lookup yields CDR1 MNHEY and CDR2 SMNVEV (reference sequence). The CDR3 is 15 amino acids.

This clonotype was found many times. The rearrangement joins TRBV6-2 or TRBV6-3 to TRBJ2-4; D ambiguous. The V gene lost 5 bases and the J gene lost 0 bases, with 11 bases spanning the gap. The germline CDR1 and CDR2 sequences are MNHEY and SVGEGT. The CDR3 extends over 15 amino acids. The CDR3 loop is CASSPTAEAKNIQYF. CDR3 DNA sequence: TGTGCCAGCAGTCCAACGGCCGAAGCCAAAAACATTCAGTACTTC.

In this sample, this clonotype turned up many times. The chain couples TRBV29-1 to TRBJ2-3; perhaps TRBD2 as D (7 bases). Germline V gene lookup returns CDR1 SQVTM and CDR2 ANQGSEA. The length of the CDR3 is 14 residues. V lost 8 bases and J lost 1, with 16 bases in between. CDR3 sequence reads: CSFKGEGGTDTQYF. CDR3 sequence (DNA): TGCAGCTTCAAGGGGGAGGGTGGCACAGATACGCAGTATTTT.

This clonotype was counted ten times or more. This chain uses TRBV20-1 with TRBJ2-3; 9 bases agree with TRBD2. The CDR3 covers 18 residues. Looked up from germline, CDR1 is DFQATT and CDR2 is SNEGSKA (reference sequence). With V trimmed by 6 bases and J by 0 bases, 16 bases remained unmatched. CDR3 loop: CSAQGLAQKKSSTDTQYF. The CDR3 DNA follows: TGCAGTGCCCAGGGACTAGCACAGAAAAAATCTAGCACAGATACGCAGTATTTT.

This clonotype was picked up a small number of times. V gene TRBV5-5 combines with J gene TRBJ1-3, with D perhaps matching TRBD1 (6 bases). Germline CDR1 reads SGHKS; CDR2 reads YYEKEE (reference sequence). V lost 4 bases and J 9 bases, leaving 23 bases between the germline ends. The CDR3 runs 16 residues. The chain's CDR3 is CASSPTGLQAPATIYF. DNA of the CDR3: TGTGCCAGCAGCCCAACAGGGCTTCAGGCACCGGCCACCATATATTTT.

About this clonotype: At one end the junction does not follow the germline gene, possibly because of a read error. The V gene is TRBV5-1, the J gene TRBJ1-3; 8 positions match TRBD1. CDR1 SGHRS and CDR2 YFSETQ come from the germline V gene. CDR3 length: 16 amino acids. The CDR3, as DNA: TGCGCCGGCAGCCCAGAGGGACAGGACTCTGGAAACACCATATATTTT. It is translated as CAGSPEGQDSGNTIYF.

This clonotype was observed at least ten times. CDR3 nucleotide sequence: TGTGCCTGGAGCCAGGAGGGGGGCTACACCTTC. Translation: CAWSQEGGYTF. The J gene is TRBJ1-2, the V gene TRBV30; a possible D gene is TRBD1 (5 bases). Germline V gives CDR1 GTSNPN, CDR2 SVGIG (reference sequence). The CDR3 sequence is 11 residues long. Trimming stripped 3 bases from V and 8 bases from J, with 10 bases between.

This clonotype was seen at least ten times. The genes are TRBV3-1 and TRBJ2-7; D is undetermined. V lost 2 bases, J lost 2 bases, and 10 bases lay in between. This CDR3 region has 14 residues. Germline V gives CDR1 LGHDT, CDR2 YNNKEL (reference sequence). CDR3 sequence (DNA): TGTGCCAGCAGCCAAAGTAGTTGGGCCTACGAGCAGTACTTC. Encoded protein: CASSQSSWAYEQYF.

This clonotype showed up just a few times. V and J are TRBV12-3 or TRBV12-4 and TRBJ1-5; 8 bases map to TRBD1. J lost 5 bases, V lost 1 base, and 4 bases had no gene match. The CDR3 is made up of 15 amino acids. CDR3 loop: CASSLVGTGHQPQHF. In DNA form, the CDR3 reads TGTGCCAGCAGTTTAGTTGGGACAGGCCATCAGCCCCAGCATTTT.

This clonotype was recorded at least ten times. This chain links TRBV24-1 with TRBJ2-1; possibly TRBD1 for D (5 bases). The ends were cut back, 9 bases at V and 7 bases at J, with 15 bases in the middle. Germline V CDR1 and CDR2: KGHDR, SFDVKD. The CDR3 contains 13 residues. This CDR3 is CATGSAGQNEQFF. The CDR3, as DNA: TGTGCCACCGGGTCCGCAGGGCAAAATGAGCAGTTCTTC.

In its sample, this clonotype was seen a few times. V and J are TRBV19 and TRBJ2-7; D might be TRBD2 (6 bases). The CDR3 sequence is 14 residues long. The germline V gene encodes CDR1 LNHDA and CDR2 SQIVND (reference sequence). With 4 bases removed from V and 2 bases from J, the gap between germline ends came to 12 bases. As DNA, the CDR3 is TGTGCCAGTAGTAGTAAGCGGGTTCCCTACGAGCAGTACTTC. Its translation: CASSSKRVPYEQYF.

This clonotype has just one count. This may be a read error, as it is one base from a much larger clone. This chain connects TRBV12-5 to TRBJ2-5, with 7 bases fitting TRBD1. CDR3 length: 13 residues. The J segment lost 3 bases and the V segment lost 11 bases, leaving 9 bases of the junction unmatched. Germline lookup yields CDR1 LGHNT and CDR2 FRNRAP. The CDR3: CAGWTGAEETQYF. The CDR3, as DNA: TGTGCTGGCTGGACAGGAGCAGAAGAGACCCAGTACTTC.

This clonotype came up many times. The chain carries TRBV6-2 or TRBV6-3 and TRBJ2-1; D is tentatively TRBD1 or TRBD2 (7 bases each). In germline, CDR1 is MNHEY, CDR2 SVGEGT. The CDR3 is made up of 15 amino acids. V lost 8 bases and J 7 bases, leaving 21 bases between the germline ends. The CDR3 protein is CASQRGGTVLNEQFF. As DNA, the CDR3 is TGTGCCAGCCAGAGGGGGGGGACAGTACTAAATGAGCAGTTCTTC.

This clonotype has a count of ten or more. V gene TRBV27 combines with J gene TRBJ2-2; 14 bases fit TRBD2. Looked up from germline, CDR1 is MNHEY and CDR2 is SMNVEV (reference sequence). The CDR3 length is 16 residues. V lost 6 bases to trimming and J lost 6 bases; unmatched junction nucleotides: 6. CDR3 loop: CASSGTSGREAGELFF. The CDR3 DNA is TGTGCCAGCAGCGGGACTAGCGGGAGAGAGGCCGGGGAGCTGTTTTTT.

The table lists this clonotype with a few counts. This may be a read error, as it is one base from a much larger clone. The CDR3 ends on some other residue instead of the conserved phenylalanine or tryptophan, so this is likely a read error. This rearrangement joins TRBV3-1 to TRBJ2-7; D gene unclear. This CDR3 contains 14 residues. V was pared by 1 base and J by 3 bases, with 10 bases between. The germline V gene encodes CDR1 LGHDT and CDR2 YNNKEL (reference sequence). The CDR3 loop reads CASSQGLGNYEQYL. In DNA form, the CDR3 reads TGTGCCAGCAGCCAAGGCCTAGGGAACTACGAGCAGTACCTC.

In the case of this clonotype: A read error may be the cause here, since a much bigger clone is one base away. This chain uses TRBV12-3 or TRBV12-4 with TRBJ1-1; D call uncertain. CDR3 length equals 12 residues. In nucleotides, the CDR3 is TGTGCCTGCAGTGAGATGAACACTGAAGCTTTCTTT. It translates to CACSEMNTEAFF.

In its sample, this clonotype was seen a few times. The V and J genes are TRBV5-8 and TRBJ2-7; D may correspond to TRBD1 or TRBD2 (5 bases each). V dropped 1 base and J dropped 7 bases, with 15 bases sitting between them. This CDR3 comprises 14 residues. Germline CDR1 reads SGHTS; CDR2 reads YDEGEE. The CDR3 is CASSLIGLEGEQYF. The CDR3 region has the DNA TGTGCCAGCAGCTTGATCGGGCTAGAGGGGGAGCAGTACTTC.

This clonotype was seen ten or more times. The rearrangement uses TRBV12-5 and TRBJ2-7, with no clear D. This CDR3 is built from 11 residues. The V end was cut by 5 bases, the J end by 6 bases, with 8 bases between. The germline V gene has CDR1 LGHNT and CDR2 FRNRAP. Written as DNA, the CDR3 is TGTGCTAGTGGTACCCCGCCCGAGCAGTACTTC. This translates into CASGTPPEQYF. Together with reference TRBV12-5 and TRBJ2-7, the CDR3 gives the full variable domain: DARVTQTPRHKVTEMGQEVTMRCQPILGHNTVFWYRQTMMQGLELLAYFRNRAPLDDSGMPKDRFSAEMPDATLATLKIQPSEPRDSAVYFCASGTPPEQYFGPGTRLTVT.

Turning to this clonotype: A much larger clone lies one base from this, so it may be a read error. As the CDR3 is not closed by the conserved phenylalanine or tryptophan, this likely results from a read error. V is TRBV2 and J is TRBJ2-3; D may correspond to TRBD1 or TRBD2 (5 bases each). V lost 6 bases to trimming and J lost 8 bases, with 18 bases between them. The CDR3 extends over 14 amino acids. CDR1 is SNHLY, CDR2 FYNNEI, per germline. Written as DNA, the CDR3 is TGTGCCAGCAGCCATGGGACGAGAGATGGTACGCAGTATCTT. Its protein is CASSHGTRDGTQYL.

The genes are TRBV7-3 and TRBJ2-7, with 7 bases identical to TRBD2. Trimming took 2 bases from V and 1 from J; bases not matched to a gene: 5. Per the germline V gene, CDR1 is SGHTA and CDR2 is FQGTGA. CDR3 length: 15 residues. The chain's CDR3 is CASSLFGGGSYEQYF. As DNA, the CDR3 is TGTGCCAGCAGCTTATTTGGGGGAGGGTCCTACGAGCAGTACTTC.

Regarding this clonotype: One junction end does not reproduce the germline sequence, and a read error may be involved. The J gene is TRBJ1-1, the V gene TRBV4-1, with D hard to call. The CDR3 spans 14 residues. The V gene's germline CDR1 is MGHRA and CDR2 YSYEKL. In nucleotides, the CDR3 is TGCGCCAGCAGCCAAGTTACTACACAGACTGGAGCTTTCTTT. Amino acids: CASSQVTTQTGAFF.

Ten or more counts support this clonotype. V is TRBV29-1 and J is TRBJ1-1; TRBD1 might be the D (6 bases). Trimming removed 1 base at V and 6 bases at J, with 21 bases between. CDR1 is SQVTM, CDR2 ANQGSEA, per germline. The CDR3 runs to 16 residues. The CDR3 sequence: CSVEVNLFGRGSEAFF. In DNA, the CDR3 is TGCAGCGTTGAAGTTAATCTGTTCGGCAGGGGCTCTGAAGCTTTCTTT. The whole variable domain, filled in from reference TRBV29-1 and TRBJ1-1, reads SAVISQKPSRDICQRGTSLTIQCQVDSQVTMMFWYRQQPGQSLTLIATANQGSEATYESGFVIDKFPISRPNLTFSTLTVSNMSPEDSSIYLCSVEVNLFGRGSEAFFGQGTRLTVV.

This clonotype was counted ten times or more. The CDR3 sequence: CASSGGSYEQYF. The CDR3 nucleotides are TGTGCCAGCAGCGGCGGGTCCTACGAGCAGTACTTC. The genes are TRBV3-1 and TRBJ2-7, with D possibly matching TRBD2 (5 bases). The CDR3 totals 12 residues. Germline V CDR1 and CDR2: LGHDT, YNNKEL (reference sequence). V gave up 5 bases and J gave up 1 base, with 6 bases separating them.